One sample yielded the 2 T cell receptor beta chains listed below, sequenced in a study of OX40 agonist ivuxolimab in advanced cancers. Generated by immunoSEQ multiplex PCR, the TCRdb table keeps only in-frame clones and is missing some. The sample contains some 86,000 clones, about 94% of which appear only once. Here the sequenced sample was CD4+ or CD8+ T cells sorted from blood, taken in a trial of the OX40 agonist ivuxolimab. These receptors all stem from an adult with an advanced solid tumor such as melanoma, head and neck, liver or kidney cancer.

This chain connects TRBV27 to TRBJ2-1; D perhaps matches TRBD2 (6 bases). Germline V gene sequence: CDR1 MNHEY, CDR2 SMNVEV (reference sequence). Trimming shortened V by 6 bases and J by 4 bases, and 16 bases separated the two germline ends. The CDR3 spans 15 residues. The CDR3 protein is CASSWEVAGYNEQFF. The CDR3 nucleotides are TGTGCCAGCAGCTGGGAGGTAGCAGGTTACAATGAGCAGTTCTTC.

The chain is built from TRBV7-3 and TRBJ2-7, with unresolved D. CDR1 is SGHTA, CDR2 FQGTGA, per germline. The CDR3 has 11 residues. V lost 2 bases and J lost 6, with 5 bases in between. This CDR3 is CASSLGTEQYF. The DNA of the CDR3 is TGTGCCAGCAGCTTAGGTACCGAGCAGTACTTC.